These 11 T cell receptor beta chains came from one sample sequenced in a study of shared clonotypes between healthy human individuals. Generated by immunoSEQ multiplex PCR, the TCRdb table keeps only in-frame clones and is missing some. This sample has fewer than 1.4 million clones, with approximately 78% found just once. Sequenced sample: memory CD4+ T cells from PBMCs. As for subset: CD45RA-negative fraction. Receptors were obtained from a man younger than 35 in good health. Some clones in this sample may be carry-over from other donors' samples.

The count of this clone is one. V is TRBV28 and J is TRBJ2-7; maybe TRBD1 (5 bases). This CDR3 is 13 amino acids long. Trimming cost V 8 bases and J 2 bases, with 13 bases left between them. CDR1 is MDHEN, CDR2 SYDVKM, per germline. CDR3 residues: CASARWGPYEQYF. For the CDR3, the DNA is TGTGCCAGCGCCCGATGGGGCCCCTACGAGCAGTACTTC. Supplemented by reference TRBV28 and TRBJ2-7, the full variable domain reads DVKVTQSSRYLVKRTGEKVFLECVQDMDHENMFWYRQDPGLGLRLIYFSYDVKMKEKGDIPEGYSVSREKKERFSLILESASTNQTSMYLCASARWGPYEQYFGPGTRLTVT.

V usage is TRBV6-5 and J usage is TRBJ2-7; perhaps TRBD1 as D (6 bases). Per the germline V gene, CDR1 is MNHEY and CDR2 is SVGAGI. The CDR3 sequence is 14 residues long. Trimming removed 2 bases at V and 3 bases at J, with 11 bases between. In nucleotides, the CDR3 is TGTGCCAGCAGTTACCGGGACACGAACTACGAGCAGTACTTC. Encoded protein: CASSYRDTNYEQYF.

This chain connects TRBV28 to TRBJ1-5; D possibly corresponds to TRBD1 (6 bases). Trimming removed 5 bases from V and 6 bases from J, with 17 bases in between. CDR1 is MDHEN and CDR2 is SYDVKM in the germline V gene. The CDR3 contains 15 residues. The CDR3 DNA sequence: TGTGCCAGCAGTAGAACCAGGGGATTTCCTCAGCCCCAGCATTTT. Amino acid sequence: CASSRTRGFPQPQHF. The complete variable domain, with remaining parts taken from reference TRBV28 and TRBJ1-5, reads DVKVTQSSRYLVKRTGEKVFLECVQDMDHENMFWYRQDPGLGLRLIYFSYDVKMKEKGDIPEGYSVSREKKERFSLILESASTNQTSMYLCASSRTRGFPQPQHFGDGTRLSIL.

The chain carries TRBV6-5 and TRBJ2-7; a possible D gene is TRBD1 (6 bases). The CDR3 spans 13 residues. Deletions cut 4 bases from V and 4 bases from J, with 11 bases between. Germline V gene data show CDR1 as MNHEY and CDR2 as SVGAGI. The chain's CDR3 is CASSSSDRYEQYF. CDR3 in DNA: TGTGCCAGCAGTTCCTCGGACAGATACGAGCAGTACTTC.

The CDR3 coding sequence is TGCGCCAGCAGCTTGGAAGATGGGGGCATTCAGTACTTC. Protein sequence: CASSLEDGGIQYF. This chain connects TRBV5-1 to TRBJ2-4, with D tentatively TRBD1 or TRBD2 (5 bases each). CDR3 length equals 13 residues. Germline V CDR1 and CDR2: SGHRS, YFSETQ. V was shortened by 0 bases and J by 9 bases, with 10 bases between the two germline ends.

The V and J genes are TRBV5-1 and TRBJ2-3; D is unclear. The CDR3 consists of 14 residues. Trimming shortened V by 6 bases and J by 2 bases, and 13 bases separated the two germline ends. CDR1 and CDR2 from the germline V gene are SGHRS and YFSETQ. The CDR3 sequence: CASKGEAHTDTQYF. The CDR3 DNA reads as TGCGCCAGCAAGGGTGAGGCCCACACAGATACGCAGTATTTT.

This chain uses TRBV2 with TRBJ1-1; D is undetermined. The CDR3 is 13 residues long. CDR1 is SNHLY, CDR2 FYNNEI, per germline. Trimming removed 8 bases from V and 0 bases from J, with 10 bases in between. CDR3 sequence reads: CASAEGLNTEAFF. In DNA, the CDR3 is TGTGCCAGCGCTGAGGGCCTGAACACTGAAGCTTTCTTT. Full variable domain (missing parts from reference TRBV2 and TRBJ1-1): EPEVTQTPSHQVTQMGQEVILRCVPISNHLYFYWYRQILGQKVEFLVSFYNNEISEKSEIFDDQFSVERPDGSNFTLKIRSTKLEDSAMYFCASAEGLNTEAFFGQGTRLTVV.

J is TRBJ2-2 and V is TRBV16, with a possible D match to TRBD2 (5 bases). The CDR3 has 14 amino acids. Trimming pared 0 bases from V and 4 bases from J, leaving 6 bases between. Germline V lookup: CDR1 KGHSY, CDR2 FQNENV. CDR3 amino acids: CASSQSSVTGELFF. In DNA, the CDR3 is TGTGCCAGCAGCCAATCTAGCGTCACCGGGGAGCTGTTTTTT. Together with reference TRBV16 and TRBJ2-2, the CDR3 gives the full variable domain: GEEVAQTPKHLVRGEGQKAKLYCAPIKGHSYVFWYQQVLKNEFKFLISFQNENVFDETGMPKERFSAKCLPNSPCSLEIQATKLEDSAVYFCASSQSSVTGELFFGEGSRLTVL.

The CDR3 sequence is CASSEGGAGVEQYF. The CDR3 DNA reads TGTGCCAGCAGTGAAGGGGGAGCGGGGGTGGAGCAGTACTTC. The V gene is TRBV6-1, the J gene TRBJ2-7; TRBD2 matches at 8 bases. Germline CDR1 is MNHNS and CDR2 is SASEGT. V lost 1 base to trimming and J lost 7 bases; unmatched junction nucleotides: 6. This CDR3 is built from 14 residues.

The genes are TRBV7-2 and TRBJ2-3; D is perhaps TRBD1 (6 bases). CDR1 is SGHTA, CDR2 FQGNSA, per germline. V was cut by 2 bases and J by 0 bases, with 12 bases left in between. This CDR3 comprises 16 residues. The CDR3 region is CASSLIGQGSTDTQYF. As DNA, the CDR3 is TGTGCCAGCAGCTTAATAGGTCAGGGGAGCACAGATACGCAGTATTTT.

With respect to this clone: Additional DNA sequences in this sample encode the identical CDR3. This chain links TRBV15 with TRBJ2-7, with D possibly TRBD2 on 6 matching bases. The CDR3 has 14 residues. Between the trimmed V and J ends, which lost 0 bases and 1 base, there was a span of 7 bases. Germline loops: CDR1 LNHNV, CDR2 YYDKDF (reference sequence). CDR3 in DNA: TGTGCCACCAGCAGAGACCGGGGGTCCTACGAGCAGTACTTC. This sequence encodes CATSRDRGSYEQYF.